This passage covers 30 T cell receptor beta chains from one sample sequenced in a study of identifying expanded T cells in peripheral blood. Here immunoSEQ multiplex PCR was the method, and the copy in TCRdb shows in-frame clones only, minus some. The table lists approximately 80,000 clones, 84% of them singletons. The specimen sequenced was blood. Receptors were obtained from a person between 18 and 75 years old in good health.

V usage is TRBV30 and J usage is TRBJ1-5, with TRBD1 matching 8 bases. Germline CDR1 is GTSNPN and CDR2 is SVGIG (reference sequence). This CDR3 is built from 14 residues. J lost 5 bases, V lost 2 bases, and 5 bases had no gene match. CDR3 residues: CAWSPDRVDQPQHF. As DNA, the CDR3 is TGTGCCTGGAGTCCGGACAGGGTCGATCAGCCCCAGCATTTT.

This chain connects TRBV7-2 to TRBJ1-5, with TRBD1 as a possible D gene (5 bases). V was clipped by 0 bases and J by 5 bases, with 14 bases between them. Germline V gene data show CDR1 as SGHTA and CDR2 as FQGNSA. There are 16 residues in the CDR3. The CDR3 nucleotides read TGTGCCAGCAGCTTAGCGGGCAGGGAGGGTGATCAGCCCCAGCATTTT. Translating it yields CASSLAGREGDQPQHF.

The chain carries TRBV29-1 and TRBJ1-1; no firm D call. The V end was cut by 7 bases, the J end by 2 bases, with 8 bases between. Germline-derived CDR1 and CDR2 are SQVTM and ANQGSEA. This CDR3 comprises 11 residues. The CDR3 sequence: CSGTGNTEAFF. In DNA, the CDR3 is TGCAGCGGAACCGGTAACACTGAAGCTTTCTTT.

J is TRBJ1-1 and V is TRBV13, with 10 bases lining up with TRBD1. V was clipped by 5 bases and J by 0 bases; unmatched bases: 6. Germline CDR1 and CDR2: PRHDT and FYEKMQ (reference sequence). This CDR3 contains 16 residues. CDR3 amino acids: CASSPDRGSVNTEAFF. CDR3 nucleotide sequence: TGTGCCAGCAGCCCGGACAGGGGGTCTGTGAACACTGAAGCTTTCTTT.

The CDR3 nucleotides read TGTGCCAGCAGTGGACAGGGTCGCTACGAGCAGTACTTC. This translates into CASSGQGRYEQYF. The V call is TRBV28, the J call TRBJ2-7; 8 positions match TRBD1. Germline CDR1 is MDHEN and CDR2 is SYDVKM. Trimming removed 5 bases from V and 3 bases from J; junction bases left unmatched: 3. The CDR3 totals 13 residues.

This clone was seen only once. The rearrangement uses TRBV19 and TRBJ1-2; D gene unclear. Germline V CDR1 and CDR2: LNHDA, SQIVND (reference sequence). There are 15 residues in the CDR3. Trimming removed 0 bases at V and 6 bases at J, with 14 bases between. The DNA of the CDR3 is TGTGCCAGTAGTATAGAACCTTGGTCGGGAAATGGCTACACCTTC. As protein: CASSIEPWSGNGYTF.

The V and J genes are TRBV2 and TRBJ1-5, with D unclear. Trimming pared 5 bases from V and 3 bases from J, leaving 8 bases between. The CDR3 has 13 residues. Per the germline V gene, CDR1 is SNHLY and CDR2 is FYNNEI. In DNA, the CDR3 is TGTGCCAGCAGTCAAGAGAACAATCAGCCCCAGCATTTT. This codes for CASSQENNQPQHF.

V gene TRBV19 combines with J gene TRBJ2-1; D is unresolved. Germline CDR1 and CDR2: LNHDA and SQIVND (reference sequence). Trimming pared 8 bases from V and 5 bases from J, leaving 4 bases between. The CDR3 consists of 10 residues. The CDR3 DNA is TGTGCCAGTGGTAACAATGAGCAGTTCTTC. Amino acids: CASGNNEQFF.

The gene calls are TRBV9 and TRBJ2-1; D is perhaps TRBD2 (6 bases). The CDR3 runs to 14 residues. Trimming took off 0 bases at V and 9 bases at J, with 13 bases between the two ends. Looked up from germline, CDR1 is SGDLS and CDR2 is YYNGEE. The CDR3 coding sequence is TGTGCCAGCAGCGTAGCAGTACTGGGGGGTGAGCAGTTCTTC. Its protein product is CASSVAVLGGEQFF.

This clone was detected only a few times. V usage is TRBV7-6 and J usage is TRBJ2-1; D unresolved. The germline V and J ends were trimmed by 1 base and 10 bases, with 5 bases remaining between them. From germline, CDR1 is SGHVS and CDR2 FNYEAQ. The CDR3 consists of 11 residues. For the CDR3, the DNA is TGTGCCAGCAGCTTAGAGTTCGAGCAGTTCTTC. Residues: CASSLEFEQFF.

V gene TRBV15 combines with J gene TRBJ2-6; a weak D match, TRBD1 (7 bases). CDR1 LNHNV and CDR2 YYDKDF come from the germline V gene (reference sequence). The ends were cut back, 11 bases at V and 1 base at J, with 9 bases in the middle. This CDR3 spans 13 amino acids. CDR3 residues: CAAGGSGANVLTF. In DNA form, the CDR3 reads TGTGCCGCAGGGGGGTCTGGGGCCAACGTCCTGACTTTC. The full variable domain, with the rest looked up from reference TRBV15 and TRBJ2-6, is DAMVIQNPRYQVTQFGKPVTLSCSQTLNHNVMYWYQQKSSQAPKLLFHYYDKDFNNEADTPDNFQSRRPNTSFCFLDIRSPGLGDTAMYLCAAGGSGANVLTFGAGSRLTVL.

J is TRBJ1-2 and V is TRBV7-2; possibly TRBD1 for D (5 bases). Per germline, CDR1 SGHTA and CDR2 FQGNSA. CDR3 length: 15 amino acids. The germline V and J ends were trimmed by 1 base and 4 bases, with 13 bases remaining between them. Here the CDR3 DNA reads TGTGCCAGCAGCTTAGATTTGGGGCAGGCCTATGGCTACACCTTC. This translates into CASSLDLGQAYGYTF.

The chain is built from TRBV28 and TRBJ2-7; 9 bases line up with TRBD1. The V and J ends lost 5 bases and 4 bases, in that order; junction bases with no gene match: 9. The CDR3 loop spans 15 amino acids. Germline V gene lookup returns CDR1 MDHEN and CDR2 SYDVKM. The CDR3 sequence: CASSPNWDREYEQYF. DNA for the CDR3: TGTGCCAGCAGTCCGAATTGGGACAGGGAGTACGAGCAGTACTTC.

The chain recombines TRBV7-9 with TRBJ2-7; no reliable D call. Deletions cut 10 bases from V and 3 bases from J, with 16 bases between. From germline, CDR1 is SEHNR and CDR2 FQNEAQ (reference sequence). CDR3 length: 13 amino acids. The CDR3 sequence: CAIQPGGVYEQYF. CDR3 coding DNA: TGTGCCATCCAACCGGGCGGCGTCTACGAGCAGTACTTC.

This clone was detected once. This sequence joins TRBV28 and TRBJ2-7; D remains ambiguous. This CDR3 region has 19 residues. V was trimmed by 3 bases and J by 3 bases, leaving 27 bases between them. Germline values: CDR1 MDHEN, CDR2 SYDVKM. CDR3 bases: TGTGCCAGCAGTTTTGGCCTCGCTTTCTCCCCCGACCTGGGCTACGAGCAGTACTTC. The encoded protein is CASSFGLAFSPDLGYEQYF.

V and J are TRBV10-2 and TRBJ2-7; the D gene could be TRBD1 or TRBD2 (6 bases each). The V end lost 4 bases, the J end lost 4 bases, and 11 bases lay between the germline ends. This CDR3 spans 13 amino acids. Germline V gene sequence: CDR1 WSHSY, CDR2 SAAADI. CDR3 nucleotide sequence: TGCGCCAGCAGTGCGGGGGCTGCGTACGAGCAGTACTTC. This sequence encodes CASSAGAAYEQYF.

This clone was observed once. This CDR3 is CASTPGSLDTGELFF. CDR3 in DNA: TGTGCCAGCACTCCCGGGAGCTTGGACACCGGGGAGCTGTTTTTT. The V and J genes are TRBV6-5 and TRBJ2-2; maybe TRBD2 (6 bases). Germline V gene data show CDR1 as MNHEY and CDR2 as SVGAGI. CDR3 length: 15 amino acids. V lost 7 bases and J lost 3, with 15 bases in between.

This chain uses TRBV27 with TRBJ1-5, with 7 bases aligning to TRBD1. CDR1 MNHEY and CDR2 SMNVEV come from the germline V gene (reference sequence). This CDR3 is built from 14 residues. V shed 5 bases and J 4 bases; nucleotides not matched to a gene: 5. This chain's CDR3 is CASSLQGVNQPQHF. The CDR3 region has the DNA TGTGCCAGCAGTCTGCAGGGGGTGAATCAGCCCCAGCATTTT.

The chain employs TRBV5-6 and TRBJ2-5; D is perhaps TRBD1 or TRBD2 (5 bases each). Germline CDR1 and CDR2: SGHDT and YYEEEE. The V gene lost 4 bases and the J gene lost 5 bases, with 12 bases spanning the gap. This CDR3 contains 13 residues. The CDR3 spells CASSPGRQETQYF. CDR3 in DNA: TGTGCCAGCAGCCCGGGACGGCAGGAGACCCAGTACTTC.

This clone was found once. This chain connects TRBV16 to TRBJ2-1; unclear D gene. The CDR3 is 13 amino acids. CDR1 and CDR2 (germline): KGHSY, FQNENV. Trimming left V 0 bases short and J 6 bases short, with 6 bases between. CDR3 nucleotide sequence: TGTGCCAGCAGCCAATCAAGAGTCAATGAGCAGTTCTTC. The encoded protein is CASSQSRVNEQFF.

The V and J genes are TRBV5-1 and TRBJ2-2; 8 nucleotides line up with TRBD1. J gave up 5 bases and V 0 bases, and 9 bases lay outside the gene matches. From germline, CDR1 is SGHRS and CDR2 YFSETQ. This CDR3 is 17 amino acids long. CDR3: CASSLESGGRGTGELFF. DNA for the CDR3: TGCGCCAGCAGCTTGGAATCAGGGGGCAGGGGAACCGGGGAGCTGTTTTTT.

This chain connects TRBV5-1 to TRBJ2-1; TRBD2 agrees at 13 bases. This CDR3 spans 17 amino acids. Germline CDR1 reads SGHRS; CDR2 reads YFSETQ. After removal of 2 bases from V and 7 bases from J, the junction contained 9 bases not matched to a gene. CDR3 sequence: CASSLGTSGMVRNEQFF. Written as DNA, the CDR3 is TGCGCCAGCAGCTTAGGGACTAGCGGGATGGTTCGTAATGAGCAGTTCTTC. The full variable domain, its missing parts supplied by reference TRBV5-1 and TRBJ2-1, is KAGVTQTPRYLIKTRGQQVTLSCSPISGHRSVSWYQQTPGQGLQFLFEYFSETQRNKGNFPGRFSGRQFSNSRSEMNVSTLELGDSALYLCASSLGTSGMVRNEQFFGPGTRLTVL.

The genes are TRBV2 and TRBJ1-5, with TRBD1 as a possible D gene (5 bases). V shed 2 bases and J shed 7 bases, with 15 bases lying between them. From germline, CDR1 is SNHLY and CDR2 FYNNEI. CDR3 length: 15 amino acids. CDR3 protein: CASSEIRGVEQPQHF. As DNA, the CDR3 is TGTGCCAGCAGTGAAATCAGAGGGGTGGAGCAGCCCCAGCATTTT.

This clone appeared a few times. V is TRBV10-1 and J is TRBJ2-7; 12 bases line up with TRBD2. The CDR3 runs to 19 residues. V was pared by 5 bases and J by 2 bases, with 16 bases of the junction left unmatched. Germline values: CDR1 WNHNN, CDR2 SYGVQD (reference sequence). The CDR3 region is CASSSGRELAGGGPYEQYF. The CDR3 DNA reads TGCGCCAGCAGTAGCGGGCGGGAACTAGCGGGAGGCGGCCCCTACGAGCAGTACTTC.

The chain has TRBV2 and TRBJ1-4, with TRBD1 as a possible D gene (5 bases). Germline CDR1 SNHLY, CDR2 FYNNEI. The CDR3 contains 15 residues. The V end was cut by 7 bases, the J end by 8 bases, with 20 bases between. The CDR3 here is CASKPGRGMREKLFF. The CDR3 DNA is TGTGCCAGCAAACCCGGGCGGGGGATGCGAGAAAAACTGTTTTTT. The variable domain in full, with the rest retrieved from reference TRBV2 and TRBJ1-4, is EPEVTQTPSHQVTQMGQEVILRCVPISNHLYFYWYRQILGQKVEFLVSFYNNEISEKSEIFDDQFSVERPDGSNFTLKIRSTKLEDSAMYFCASKPGRGMREKLFFGSGTQLSVL.

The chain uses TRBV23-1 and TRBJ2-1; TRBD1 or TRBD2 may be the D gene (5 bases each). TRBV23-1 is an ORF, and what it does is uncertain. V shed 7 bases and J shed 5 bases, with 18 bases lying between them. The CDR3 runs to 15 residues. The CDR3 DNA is TGCGCCAGCATTCAGGTAGGGGAGTCCCACAATGAGCAGTTCTTC. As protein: CASIQVGESHNEQFF.

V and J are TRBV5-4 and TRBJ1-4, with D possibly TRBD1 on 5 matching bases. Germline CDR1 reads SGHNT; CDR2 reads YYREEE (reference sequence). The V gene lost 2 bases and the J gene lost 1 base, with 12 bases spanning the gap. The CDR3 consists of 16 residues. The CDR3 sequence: CASSFAGDGTNEKLFF. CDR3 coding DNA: TGTGCCAGCAGCTTTGCGGGGGACGGAACTAATGAAAAACTGTTTTTT. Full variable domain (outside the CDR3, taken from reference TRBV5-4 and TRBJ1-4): ETGVTQSPTHLIKTRGQQVTLRCSSQSGHNTVSWYQQALGQGPQFIFQYYREEENGRGNFPPRFSGLQFPNYSSELNVNALELDDSALYLCASSFAGDGTNEKLFFGSGTQLSVL.

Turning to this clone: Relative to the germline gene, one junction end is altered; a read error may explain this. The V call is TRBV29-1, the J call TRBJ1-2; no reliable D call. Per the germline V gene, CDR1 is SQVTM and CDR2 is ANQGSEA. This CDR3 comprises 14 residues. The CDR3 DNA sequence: TGCAGCGTTGACTCCTTCACACAGAACTCTGGCTACACCTTC. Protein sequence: CSVDSFTQNSGYTF.

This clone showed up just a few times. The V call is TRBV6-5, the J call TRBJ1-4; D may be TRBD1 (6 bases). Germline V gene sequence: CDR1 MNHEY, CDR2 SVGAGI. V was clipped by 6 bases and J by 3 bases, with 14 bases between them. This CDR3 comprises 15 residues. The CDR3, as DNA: TGTGCCAGCAGCAGAGGAGGGGGTCCTAATGAAAAACTGTTTTTT. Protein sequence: CASSRGGGPNEKLFF.

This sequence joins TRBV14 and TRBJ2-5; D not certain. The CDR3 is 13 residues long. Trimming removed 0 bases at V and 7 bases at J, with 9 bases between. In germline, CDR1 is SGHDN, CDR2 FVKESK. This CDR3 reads CASSQDPPWTQYF. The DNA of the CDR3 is TGTGCCAGCAGCCAAGATCCCCCCTGGACCCAGTACTTC.